This T cell receptor beta chain was recorded in a study of blood T cell repertoires in COVID-19. Sequenced by immunoSEQ multiplex PCR; TCRdb stores in-frame clones only, minus some. The table includes fewer than 150,000 clones, around 85% detected once. The germline V gene encodes CDR1 SGHTS and CDR2 YDEGEE. The CDR3 has 14 amino acids. Trimming cost V 6 bases and J 5 bases; bases outside gene matches: 8. The clonotype was recovered from a human donor in a cohort sampled during active COVID-19. This chain joins TRBV5-8 and TRBJ2-5, with 9 bases aligning to TRBD1. The sequenced sample was peripheral blood. CDR3 sequence (DNA): TGTGCCAGCACGCCGGACAGGGGAACGGAGACCCAGTACTTC. Protein product: CASTPDRGTETQYF. Variable domain in full (rest from reference TRBV5-8 and TRBJ2-5): EAGVTQSPTHLIKTRGQQATLRCSPISGHTSVYWYQQALGLGLQFLLWYDEGEERNRGNFPPRFSGRQFPNYSSELNVNALELEDSALYLCASTPDRGTETQYFGPGTRLLVL.